Described below is a single TCR beta chain sequence and its context. Cohort 3 recovery required two negative PCRs, clearance, or symptom resolution. This specimen belongs to a study of blood T cell repertoires in COVID-19. Turning to the study itself: From the United States, Italy and Spain came samples of acute and convalescent COVID-19. From T cells, B-cell-depleted T cells, or PBMCs came the material, which was cDNA or gDNA.

Per the original data handling: Amplification of reference gene primers was used by the study to estimate nucleated cell counts. Profiled with immunoSEQ multiplex PCR; TCRdb holds only in-frame clones, not every one. That table gives V, J and clone size, and the DNA gave D and trimming. This table holds 450,000 to 600,000 clones, about nine tenths found once. V was pared by 7 bases and J by 6 bases, with 9 bases between. CDR3 size: 11 residues. CDR1 is MNHEY and CDR2 is SVGAGI in the germline V gene. This sequence originates from a woman younger than 35 who had recovered from COVID-19. Material: PBMCs or T cells enriched from blood (not recorded which). The V gene is TRBV6-5, the J gene TRBJ1-1, with a weak D call TRBD1 (5 bases). This chain's CDR3 is CASNPGAEAFF. The CDR3 DNA is TGTGCCAGCAATCCGGGGGCTGAAGCTTTCTTT.